These T cell receptor beta chains were read from a single sample in a study of persistence of HIV-infected CD4 T cells. Only in-frame clones appear in the TCRdb table, and some are missing; sequencing was by immunoSEQ multiplex PCR. This sample carries roughly 13,000 clones, about 72% of them seen once, and the ten largest clones take about a sixth. For these receptors, no antigen is known. Sequences were derived from CD4+ T cells sorted from PBMCs after approximately 19-hour stimulation, sampled from a patient who received antiretroviral therapy. All receptors come from an adult man with HIV who was CMV-seropositive. The CDR3 runs from the conserved cysteine through the conserved F or W. The D gene is left open where the match is weak. Rows may omit the clone size; those that give it use once, few, many or a size class.

j_call: TRBJ2-7; cdr3_length: 12; v_call: TRBV4-2; d_call: NA; clone_size: NA; cdr3_aa: CASGDISYEQYF; cdr3_nt: TGTGCCAGCGGGGACATCTCCTACGAGCAGTACTTC
j_call: TRBJ1-1; cdr3_length: 15; v_call: TRBV15; d_call: NA; clone_size: NA; cdr3_aa: CATSRDRGRPREAFF; cdr3_nt: TGTGCCACCAGCAGAGATAGGGGCCGACCCCGCGAAGCTTTCTTT
j_call: TRBJ2-7; cdr3_length: 13; v_call: TRBV6-5; d_call: NA; clone_size: NA; cdr3_aa: CASTRGPDYEQYF; cdr3_nt: TGTGCCAGCACCCGGGGACCGGACTACGAGCAGTACTTC
j_call: TRBJ2-7; cdr3_length: 14; v_call: TRBV7-2; d_call: NA; clone_size: NA; cdr3_aa: CASSLVGQDYEQYF; cdr3_nt: TGTGCCAGCAGCTTAGTCGGGCAGGACTACGAGCAGTACTTC
j_call: TRBJ2-1; cdr3_length: 19; v_call: TRBV4-1; d_call: TRBD2; clone_size: NA; cdr3_aa: CASSHTGGTSGGMINEQFF; cdr3_nt: TGCGCCAGCAGCCACACAGGGGGTACTAGCGGGGGAATGATCAATGAGCAGTTCTTC
j_call: TRBJ1-5; cdr3_length: 12; v_call: TRBV7-9; d_call: NA; clone_size: few; cdr3_aa: CASGYSNQPQHF; cdr3_nt: TGTGCCAGCGGGTATAGCAATCAGCCCCAGCATTTT
j_call: TRBJ2-1; cdr3_length: 16; v_call: TRBV7-2; d_call: TRBD2; clone_size: NA; cdr3_aa: CASSLRSGGPSNEQFF; cdr3_nt: TGTGCCAGCAGCTTAAGAAGCGGGGGGCCATCCAATGAGCAGTTCTTC
j_call: TRBJ2-2; cdr3_length: 19; v_call: TRBV5-1; d_call: TRBD2; clone_size: NA; cdr3_aa: CASSLGWTSGLGGTGELFF; cdr3_nt: TGCGCCAGCAGCTTGGGTTGGACTAGCGGCCTTGGGGGCACCGGGGAGCTGTTTTTT
j_call: TRBJ1-3; cdr3_length: 15; v_call: TRBV6-5; d_call: NA; clone_size: NA; cdr3_aa: CASSNSLTGSNTIYF; cdr3_nt: TGTGCCAGCAGTAACTCATTAACCGGGTCAAACACCATATATTTT
j_call: TRBJ2-3; cdr3_length: 16; v_call: TRBV27; d_call: NA; clone_size: NA; cdr3_aa: CASTPGWGVGTDTQYF; cdr3_nt: TGTGCCAGCACCCCAGGGTGGGGAGTGGGAACAGATACGCAGTATTTT
j_call: TRBJ2-2; cdr3_length: 18; v_call: TRBV5-1; d_call: TRBD1; clone_size: medium-sized; cdr3_aa: CASSFFASGQGIVGELFF; cdr3_nt: TGCGCCAGCAGCTTTTTCGCCTCGGGACAGGGGATCGTCGGGGAGCTGTTTTTT
j_call: TRBJ2-7; cdr3_length: 15; v_call: TRBV12-5; d_call: TRBD2; clone_size: once; cdr3_aa: CASGLTSGGSYEQYF; cdr3_nt: TGTGCTAGTGGTTTGACTAGCGGGGGCTCCTACGAGCAGTACTTC
j_call: TRBJ1-5; cdr3_length: 14; v_call: TRBV5-1; d_call: NA; clone_size: NA; cdr3_aa: CASSPGDFNQPQHF; cdr3_nt: TGCGCCAGCAGCCCGGGGGATTTCAATCAGCCCCAGCATTTT
j_call: TRBJ2-1; cdr3_length: 16; v_call: TRBV11-2; d_call: TRBD1; clone_size: NA; cdr3_aa: CASSPMTGNSYNEQFF; cdr3_nt: TGTGCCAGCAGCCCCATGACAGGGAACTCCTACAATGAGCAGTTCTTC
j_call: TRBJ2-3; cdr3_length: 18; v_call: TRBV18; d_call: NA; clone_size: NA; cdr3_aa: CASSPRRVRSGETDTQYF; cdr3_nt: TGTGCCAGCTCACCACGAAGGGTGCGATCCGGGGAAACAGATACGCAGTATTTT
j_call: TRBJ1-1; cdr3_length: 13; v_call: TRBV6-5; d_call: TRBD1; clone_size: once; cdr3_aa: CASLGQGPREAFF; cdr3_nt: TGTGCCAGCCTGGGACAGGGTCCCCGTGAAGCTTTCTTT
j_call: TRBJ2-3; cdr3_length: 13; v_call: TRBV6-5; d_call: NA; clone_size: NA; cdr3_aa: CATTKHQSDTQYF; cdr3_nt: TGTGCCACCACTAAACATCAGTCTGATACGCAGTATTTT
j_call: TRBJ2-3; cdr3_length: 13; v_call: TRBV5-1; d_call: NA; clone_size: medium-sized; cdr3_aa: CASSPGVPDTQYF; cdr3_nt: TGCGCCAGCAGCCCCGGTGTCCCAGATACGCAGTATTTT
j_call: TRBJ1-1; cdr3_length: 15; v_call: TRBV18; d_call: NA; clone_size: NA; cdr3_aa: CASSPFSALDTEAFF; cdr3_nt: TGTGCCAGCTCACCCTTCAGTGCCCTGGACACTGAAGCTTTCTTT
j_call: TRBJ2-1; cdr3_length: 14; v_call: TRBV7-2; d_call: NA; clone_size: few; cdr3_aa: CASSLAGGHNEQFF; cdr3_nt: TGTGCCAGCAGCTTAGCAGGGGGTCACAATGAGCAGTTCTTC
j_call: TRBJ1-2; cdr3_length: 14; v_call: TRBV19; d_call: NA; clone_size: NA; cdr3_aa: CATNRDAAMNGYTF; cdr3_nt: TGTGCCACCAACAGGGATGCTGCAATGAATGGCTACACCTTC
j_call: TRBJ1-5; cdr3_length: 14; v_call: TRBV7-9; d_call: NA; clone_size: NA; cdr3_aa: CASSVGGRNQPQHF; cdr3_nt: TGTGCCAGCAGCGTCGGGGGTCGCAATCAGCCCCAGCATTTT
j_call: TRBJ2-1; cdr3_length: 15; v_call: TRBV5-1; d_call: NA; clone_size: NA; cdr3_aa: CASSLEGSGYNEQFF; cdr3_nt: TGCGCCAGCAGCTTGGAGGGTAGCGGATACAATGAGCAGTTCTTC
j_call: TRBJ1-6; cdr3_length: 15; v_call: TRBV2; d_call: TRBD1; clone_size: NA; cdr3_aa: CASSPTGQGNSPLHF; cdr3_nt: TGTGCCAGCAGTCCTACGGGACAGGGGAATTCACCCCTCCACTTT
j_call: TRBJ1-4; cdr3_length: 16; v_call: TRBV11-3; d_call: NA; clone_size: NA; cdr3_aa: CASSSLLVIGSEKLFF; cdr3_nt: TGTGCCAGCAGCTCATTACTCGTAATCGGGTCTGAAAAACTGTTTTTT
j_call: TRBJ1-1; cdr3_length: 13; v_call: TRBV29-1; d_call: NA; clone_size: NA; cdr3_aa: CSVEDLGLTEAFF; cdr3_nt: TGCAGCGTTGAAGACTTGGGGTTAACTGAAGCTTTCTTT
j_call: TRBJ2-2; cdr3_length: 18; v_call: TRBV12-2; d_call: NA; clone_size: once; cdr3_aa: CASRRYLPSGGDTGELFF; cdr3_nt: TGTGCAAGTCGCCGATATCTCCCTAGCGGGGGGGACACCGGGGAGCTGTTTTTT
j_call: TRBJ2-7; cdr3_length: 13; v_call: TRBV7-2; d_call: NA; clone_size: NA; cdr3_aa: CASSPGGGYEQYF; cdr3_nt: TGTGCCAGCAGTCCTGGGGGCGGGTACGAGCAGTACTTC
j_call: TRBJ1-6; cdr3_length: 14; v_call: TRBV7-9; d_call: NA; clone_size: once; cdr3_aa: CASSLDGYRSPLHF; cdr3_nt: TGTGCCAGCAGCTTAGATGGGTATCGATCACCCCTCCACTTT
j_call: TRBJ2-1; cdr3_length: 14; v_call: TRBV27; d_call: NA; clone_size: NA; cdr3_aa: CASRAFAGAGEQFF; cdr3_nt: TGTGCCAGCAGAGCCTTCGCCGGAGCGGGTGAGCAGTTCTTC
j_call: TRBJ2-7; cdr3_length: 15; v_call: TRBV18; d_call: TRBD1; clone_size: NA; cdr3_aa: CASSPAGTGTYEQYF; cdr3_nt: TGTGCCAGCTCACCCGCCGGGACAGGGACCTACGAGCAGTACTTC
j_call: TRBJ1-4; cdr3_length: 15; v_call: TRBV19; d_call: TRBD1; clone_size: NA; cdr3_aa: CASSTDRTGDEKLFF; cdr3_nt: TGTGCCAGTAGTACTGACCGGACAGGGGATGAAAAACTGTTTTTT
j_call: TRBJ1-5; cdr3_length: 13; v_call: TRBV28; d_call: NA; clone_size: NA; cdr3_aa: CASSRSRAQPQHF; cdr3_nt: TGTGCCAGCAGTCGCTCAAGGGCTCAGCCCCAGCATTTT
j_call: TRBJ1-1; cdr3_length: 14; v_call: TRBV28; d_call: NA; clone_size: NA; cdr3_aa: CASFVPGGSTEAFF; cdr3_nt: TGTGCCAGCTTCGTCCCGGGGGGGAGTACTGAAGCTTTCTTT
j_call: TRBJ1-2; cdr3_length: 13; v_call: TRBV19; d_call: NA; clone_size: few; cdr3_aa: CASTGAGNYGYTF; cdr3_nt: TGTGCCAGTACTGGGGCCGGTAACTATGGCTACACCTTC
j_call: TRBJ2-7; cdr3_length: 15; v_call: TRBV15; d_call: NA; clone_size: NA; cdr3_aa: CATSRAVVLDYEQYF; cdr3_nt: TGTGCCACCAGCAGAGCTGTGGTGTTGGACTACGAGCAGTACTTC
j_call: TRBJ2-7; cdr3_length: 14; v_call: TRBV7-2; d_call: NA; clone_size: large; cdr3_aa: CASSLEGGAGEQYF; cdr3_nt: TGTGCCAGCAGCTTAGAAGGGGGCGCGGGAGAGCAGTACTTC
j_call: TRBJ2-1; cdr3_length: 14; v_call: TRBV5-1; d_call: NA; clone_size: once; cdr3_aa: CASSLLAASNEQFF; cdr3_nt: TGCGCCAGCAGCTTATTAGCGGCCTCCAATGAGCAGTTCTTC
j_call: TRBJ1-4; cdr3_length: 12; v_call: TRBV12-3/TRBV12-4; d_call: NA; clone_size: few; cdr3_aa: CASTPISGKLFF; cdr3_nt: TGTGCCAGCACCCCTATATCGGGAAAACTGTTTTTT
j_call: TRBJ1-6; cdr3_length: 15; v_call: TRBV7-8; d_call: TRBD1; clone_size: NA; cdr3_aa: CASSLAGGNNSPLHF; cdr3_nt: TGTGCCAGCAGCTTAGCAGGGGGCAATAATTCACCCCTCCACTTT
j_call: TRBJ1-6; cdr3_length: 15; v_call: TRBV11-2; d_call: NA; clone_size: NA; cdr3_aa: CASSSLTGRYVALHF; cdr3_nt: TGTGCCAGCAGCTCCCTCACAGGGAGGTATGTGGCCCTCCACTTT
j_call: TRBJ2-7; cdr3_length: 14; v_call: TRBV6-2/TRBV6-3; d_call: TRBD1; clone_size: once; cdr3_aa: CASSSKTGTYEQYF; cdr3_nt: TGTGCCAGCAGTTCGAAGACAGGGACCTACGAGCAGTACTTC
j_call: TRBJ2-3; cdr3_length: 15; v_call: TRBV28; d_call: NA; clone_size: medium-sized; cdr3_aa: CASSGPSSLTDTQYF; cdr3_nt: TGTGCCAGCAGTGGGCCGAGTTCCCTCACAGATACGCAGTATTTT
j_call: TRBJ1-2; cdr3_length: 12; v_call: TRBV2; d_call: NA; clone_size: NA; cdr3_aa: CASSGGDYGYTF; cdr3_nt: TGTGCCAGCAGTGGAGGGGACTATGGCTACACCTTC
j_call: TRBJ2-7; cdr3_length: 14; v_call: TRBV5-1; d_call: TRBD2; clone_size: NA; cdr3_aa: CASSLTGGPYEQYF; cdr3_nt: TGCGCCAGCAGCTTGACGGGGGGGCCCTACGAGCAGTACTTC
j_call: TRBJ2-3; cdr3_length: 15; v_call: TRBV25-1; d_call: NA; clone_size: few; cdr3_aa: CASSVGPFSTDTQYF; cdr3_nt: TGTGCCAGCAGTGTTGGGCCGTTCTCCACAGATACGCAGTATTTT
j_call: TRBJ1-5; cdr3_length: 16; v_call: TRBV6-6; d_call: NA; clone_size: few; cdr3_aa: CASSPDVQYSNQPQHF; cdr3_nt: TGTGCCAGCAGTCCGGACGTACAGTATAGCAATCAGCCCCAGCATTTT
j_call: TRBJ2-7; cdr3_length: 15; v_call: TRBV18; d_call: TRBD2; clone_size: NA; cdr3_aa: CASSPGLAGGLEQYF; cdr3_nt: TGTGCCAGCTCACCAGGGCTAGCGGGGGGCCTCGAGCAGTACTTC
j_call: TRBJ2-5; cdr3_length: 16; v_call: TRBV28; d_call: NA; clone_size: medium-sized; cdr3_aa: CASSFKGAREGETQYF; cdr3_nt: TGTGCCAGCAGTTTTAAAGGGGCAAGGGAAGGGGAGACCCAGTACTTC
j_call: TRBJ1-6; cdr3_length: 16; v_call: TRBV10-1; d_call: NA; clone_size: few; cdr3_aa: CASSESGTAYNSPLHF; cdr3_nt: TGCGCCAGCAGTGAAAGTGGGACCGCTTATAATTCACCCCTCCACTTT
j_call: TRBJ2-3; cdr3_length: 16; v_call: TRBV10-1; d_call: TRBD2; clone_size: NA; cdr3_aa: CASSESRTRGSDTQYF; cdr3_nt: TGCGCCAGCAGTGAAAGCCGGACTAGAGGGTCAGATACGCAGTATTTT
j_call: TRBJ1-4; cdr3_length: 18; v_call: TRBV19; d_call: NA; clone_size: NA; cdr3_aa: CASSGRYLRAATREKLFF; cdr3_nt: TGTGCCAGTAGCGGCCGATACCTCCGGGCCGCTACCAGGGAAAAACTGTTTTTT
j_call: TRBJ1-5; cdr3_length: 13; v_call: TRBV10-3; d_call: NA; clone_size: large; cdr3_aa: CAISESRLQPQHF; cdr3_nt: TGTGCCATCAGTGAGTCGAGACTTCAGCCCCAGCATTTT
j_call: TRBJ2-7; cdr3_length: 15; v_call: TRBV2; d_call: TRBD1; clone_size: few; cdr3_aa: CASRDWTGVGYEQYF; cdr3_nt: TGTGCCAGCAGGGACTGGACAGGGGTCGGCTACGAGCAGTACTTC
j_call: TRBJ1-3; cdr3_length: 17; v_call: TRBV11-2; d_call: NA; clone_size: NA; cdr3_aa: CASSLDLPTRTGNTIYF; cdr3_nt: TGTGCCAGCAGCTTAGATCTCCCGACGCGAACTGGAAACACCATATATTTT
j_call: TRBJ2-4; cdr3_length: 12; v_call: TRBV18; d_call: TRBD1; clone_size: NA; cdr3_aa: CASSGQRNIQYF; cdr3_nt: TGTGCCAGCTCGGGACAGAGGAACATTCAGTACTTC